This TCR beta chain was captured by sequencing in a study of T cells in Graves' hyperthyroidism and ophthalmopathy. Findings and caveats of the study: Most thyroid clonotypes expanded above 0.001 appeared in blood too. Ophthalmopathy, which appeared later, was predicted by the model a median 6.5 months before onset.

This clonotype occurred a few times. The antigen is not known. Researchers amplified the TCR beta CDR3 regions from RNA transcripts. A first-round RT-PCR of the TCR CDR3 used the HTBI primer set. TCRdb recomputed calls from the multiplex PCR reads with MiXCR, one row per CDR3 protein. Of fewer than 200,000 distinct CDR3 sequences listed, approximately 17% are singletons. Patients between 18 and 65 years old had hyperthyroidism, newly diagnosed and lasting under 2 months. Orbital computed tomography, thyroid ultrasound, serum thyroxine and TRAb, and clinical symptoms together informed the diagnoses. CDR3 length: 12 residues. V was clipped by 0 bases and J by 6 bases, with 6 bases between them. From germline, CDR1 is SGHNT and CDR2 YYREEE (reference sequence).

This sequence joins TRBV5-4 and TRBJ1-2; D not certain. Sequenced material: blood. The sequence was collected from a woman aged 45-59 years with Graves' hyperthyroidism. The CDR3 DNA sequence: TGTGCCAGCAGCTTGGCCTCAGATGGCTACACCTTC. As protein: CASSLASDGYTF.